This T cell receptor beta chain is drawn from a study of T cells in localized non-small cell lung cancer. Trimming removed 0 bases at V and 0 bases at J, with 12 bases between. CDR3 length equals 17 residues. Germline loops: CDR1 LGHNA, CDR2 YSLEER. Findings and limits, study-wide: Heterogeneity stays possible, as sequencing covered only one tumor region. Longer overall survival associated with higher blood T cell density; shorter survival with higher adjacent-lung clonality. Uninvolved adjacent lung had the highest recorded T cell clonality, with tumor below it. The study detected a median about 60 of the top 100 tumor clones in adjacent lung.

Notes on this clone: The antigen remains unidentified.

The protocol was immunoSEQ multiplex PCR, while the TCRdb copy is restricted to in-frame clones and leaves out a portion. The repertoire holds tens of thousands of clones, with about nine tenths as singletons. This receptor was obtained from a female donor over 55 with stage I squamous cell lung carcinoma. The gene calls are TRBV4-3 and TRBJ2-1; D possibly corresponds to TRBD2 (5 bases). This sample comprised peripheral blood, obtained before any cancer treatment. CDR3 in amino acids: CASSQDNSGSSYNEQFF. In DNA, the CDR3 is TGCGCCAGCAGCCAAGATAACAGCGGAAGCTCCTACAATGAGCAGTTCTTC.